Below are 13 T cell receptor beta chains sequenced from a single sample in a study of shared clonotypes between healthy human individuals. Sequencing used immunoSEQ multiplex PCR; TCRdb keeps in-frame clones, though not all of them. The sample records millions of clones, approximately 94% being singletons. Input material: naive CD4+ T cells sorted from blood. Subset given: CD45RA+ positively selected. These receptors all stem from a man younger than 35 in good health.

The chain has TRBV7-3 and TRBJ2-2, with D maybe TRBD2 (5 bases). CDR3 length: 15 amino acids. With 5 bases removed from V and 6 bases from J, the gap between germline ends came to 16 bases. Germline V gives CDR1 SGHTA, CDR2 FQGTGA. CDR3 in amino acids: CASSPGFPLPGELFF. The CDR3 DNA sequence: TGTGCCAGCAGCCCGGGGTTCCCTCTACCCGGGGAGCTGTTTTTT.

For this clone: A junction boundary mismatches the germline segment, possibly from a read error. The V call is TRBV18, the J call TRBJ2-7; 8 bases are shared with TRBD2. The CDR3 consists of 14 residues. Per the germline V gene, CDR1 is KGHSH and CDR2 is LQKENI. The CDR3 here is CASSPSGSGEPCDF. DNA for the CDR3: TGTGCCAGCTCACCGTCTGGTAGCGGGGAGCCGTGTGACTTC.

CDR3 sequence: CASSHTSGGAYEQYF. CDR3 bases: TGCGCCAGCAGCCACACTAGCGGGGGGGCCTACGAGCAGTACTTC. This sequence joins TRBV5-1 and TRBJ2-7; 13 nucleotides align to TRBD2. V trimming: 4 bases; J trimming: 2 bases; junction bases outside the gene matches: 3. The germline CDR1 and CDR2 sequences are SGHRS and YFSETQ. CDR3 length equals 15 residues.

This rearrangement joins TRBV19 to TRBJ1-1; 9 positions match TRBD1. V lost 9 bases, J lost 8 bases, and 13 bases stayed unmatched. The CDR3 runs 14 residues. The germline V gene has CDR1 LNHDA and CDR2 SQIVND (reference sequence). The CDR3 region is CASLRPGQGREAFF. In DNA, the CDR3 is TGTGCCAGCCTCCGCCCGGGACAGGGAAGGGAAGCTTTCTTT.

The chain recombines TRBV27 with TRBJ2-7; D possibly corresponds to TRBD1 (5 bases). Between the trimmed V and J ends, which lost 4 bases and 6 bases, there was a span of 7 bases. This CDR3 has 11 residues. Per germline, CDR1 MNHEY and CDR2 SMNVEV (reference sequence). The CDR3 region has the DNA TGTGCCAGCAGTTCAGGGCCCGAGCAGTACTTC. Translating it yields CASSSGPEQYF.

This sequence joins TRBV10-3 and TRBJ2-5; 8 bases are a match to TRBD2. Unmatched junction bases numbered 5, after V lost 3 bases and J lost 5 bases. The CDR3 has 14 amino acids. Germline V gene sequence: CDR1 ENHRY, CDR2 SYGVKD. The CDR3, as DNA: TGTGCCATCAGTGACCGAGCGGGAGCGGAGACCCAGTACTTC. It specifies CAISDRAGAETQYF.

The chain is built from TRBV7-2 and TRBJ2-3; TRBD2 aligns across 13 bases. Germline loops: CDR1 SGHTA, CDR2 FQGNSA. J gave up 5 bases and V 5 bases, and 10 bases lay outside the gene matches. The CDR3 totals 17 residues. CDR3 region: CASSLPGLAGVKDTQYF. The CDR3 DNA is TGTGCCAGCAGCCTTCCAGGACTAGCGGGAGTGAAAGATACGCAGTATTTT.

The rearrangement joins TRBV30 to TRBJ2-7; 9 bases agree with TRBD1. V trimming: 1 base; J trimming: 6 bases; junction bases outside the gene matches: 4. Germline CDR1 reads GTSNPN; CDR2 reads SVGIG (reference sequence). This CDR3 is built from 13 residues. The CDR3 coding sequence is TGTGCCTGGAGTGCTACGACAGGGGGCGAGCAGTACTTC. It specifies CAWSATTGGEQYF.

The chain joins TRBV5-6 to TRBJ2-3, with TRBD2 matching 7 bases. With 0 bases clipped from V and 4 bases from J, the junction kept 8 bases outside the gene matches. Germline V CDR1 and CDR2: SGHDT, YYEEEE. This CDR3 has 16 residues. The CDR3 is CASSLERGKGSDTQYF. The CDR3 bases are TGTGCCAGCAGCTTGGAGCGGGGAAAAGGTTCAGATACGCAGTATTTT.

The chain combines TRBV6-1 with TRBJ1-4; possible D gene TRBD1, 5 bases. The ends were cut back, 1 base at V and 7 bases at J, with 22 bases in the middle. The CDR3 consists of 18 residues. In germline, CDR1 is MNHNS, CDR2 SASEGT. The CDR3 spells CASSEGVVGTVAVEKLFF. DNA of the CDR3: TGTGCCAGCAGTGAAGGGGTTGTAGGGACGGTGGCCGTTGAAAAACTGTTTTTT.

This rearrangement joins TRBV10-3 to TRBJ1-1; perhaps TRBD1 as D (5 bases). This CDR3 region has 14 residues. Germline loops: CDR1 ENHRY, CDR2 SYGVKD. V lost 10 bases, J lost 0 bases, and 15 bases lay in between. The CDR3 is CATGPGGLNTEAFF. The CDR3 coding sequence is TGTGCCACCGGACCGGGGGGTTTGAACACTGAAGCTTTCTTT.

J is TRBJ2-3 and V is TRBV4-1, with 8 bases identical to TRBD1. V lost 2 bases, J lost 5 bases, and 12 bases stayed unmatched. The germline gives CDR1 MGHRA, CDR2 YSYEKL. This CDR3 contains 17 residues. The CDR3 is CASSQTIDRGTRDTQYF. CDR3 in DNA: TGCGCCAGCAGCCAAACTATAGACAGGGGAACAAGAGATACGCAGTATTTT.

A remark on this clone: In the same sample, other DNA sequences code for this CDR3. The genes are TRBV11-3 and TRBJ2-3; D unresolved. Trimming removed 0 bases from V and 3 bases from J, with 1 base in between. Germline assignment: CDR1 SGHNT and CDR2 YENEEA. CDR3 size: 12 residues. The CDR3 sequence: CASSLDTDTQYF. Written as DNA, the CDR3 is TGTGCCAGCAGCTTAGATACAGATACGCAGTATTTT.